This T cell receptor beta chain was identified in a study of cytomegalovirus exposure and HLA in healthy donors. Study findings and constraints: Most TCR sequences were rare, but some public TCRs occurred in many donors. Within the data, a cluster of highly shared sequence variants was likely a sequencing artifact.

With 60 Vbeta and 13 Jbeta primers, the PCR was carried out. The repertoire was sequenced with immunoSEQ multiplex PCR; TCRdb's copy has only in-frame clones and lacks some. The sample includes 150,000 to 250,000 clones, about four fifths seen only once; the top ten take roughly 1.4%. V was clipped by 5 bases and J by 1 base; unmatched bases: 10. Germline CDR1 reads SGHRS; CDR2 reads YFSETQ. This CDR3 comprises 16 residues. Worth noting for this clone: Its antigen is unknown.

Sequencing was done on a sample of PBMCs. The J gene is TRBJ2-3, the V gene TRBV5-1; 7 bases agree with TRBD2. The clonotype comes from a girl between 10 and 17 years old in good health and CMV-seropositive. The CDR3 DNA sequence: TGCGCCAGCAGTCGTGTACAAAGCGGGGGCACAGATACGCAGTATTTT. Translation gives CASSRVQSGGTDTQYF.